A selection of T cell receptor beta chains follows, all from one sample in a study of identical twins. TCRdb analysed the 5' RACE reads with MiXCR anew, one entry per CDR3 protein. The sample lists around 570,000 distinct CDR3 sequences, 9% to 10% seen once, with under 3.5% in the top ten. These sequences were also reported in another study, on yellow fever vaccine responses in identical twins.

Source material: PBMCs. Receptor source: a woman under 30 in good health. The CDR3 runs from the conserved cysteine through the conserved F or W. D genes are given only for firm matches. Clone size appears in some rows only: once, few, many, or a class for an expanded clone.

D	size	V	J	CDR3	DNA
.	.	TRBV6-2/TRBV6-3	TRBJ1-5	CASSQGRLGGNQPQHF	TGTGCCAGCAGTCAAGGCCGCTTAGGGGGTAATCAGCCCCAGCATTTT
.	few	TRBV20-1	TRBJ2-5	CSAGITAQETRYF	TGCAGCGCGGGGATAACGGCCCAAGAGACCCGGTACTTC
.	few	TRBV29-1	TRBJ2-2	CSAQDGNTGELFF	TGCAGCGCCCAAGACGGGAACACCGGGGAGCTGTTTTTT
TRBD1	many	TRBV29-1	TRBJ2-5	CSVNRDSQETQYF	TGCAGCGTCAACCGGGACAGCCAAGAGACCCAGTACTTC
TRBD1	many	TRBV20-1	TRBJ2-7	CSARDPGTVYEQYF	TGCAGTGCTAGAGACCCCGGGACAGTCTACGAGCAGTACTTC
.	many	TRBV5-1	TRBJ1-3	CASSLARGGSGNTIYF	TGCGCCAGCAGCTTGGCCCGTGGGGGAAGTGGAAACACCATATATTTT
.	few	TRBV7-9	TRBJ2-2	CASSLVRQALHTGELFF	TGTGCCAGCAGCTTAGTTCGCCAGGCTCTACACACCGGGGAGCTGTTTTTT
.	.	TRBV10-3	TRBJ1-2	CAISGPGYGYTF	TGTGCCATCAGCGGGCCAGGCTATGGCTACACCTTC
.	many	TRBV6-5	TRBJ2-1	CASSYSRYSPTEQFF	TGTGCCAGCAGTTACTCGAGGTACAGTCCCACTGAGCAGTTCTTC
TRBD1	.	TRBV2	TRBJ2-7	CASSTHRGYEQYF	TGTGCCAGCAGTACCCACAGGGGATACGAGCAGTACTTC
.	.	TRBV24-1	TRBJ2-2	CAAQATGTLNTGELFF	TGTGCCGCACAGGCCACAGGCACGTTGAACACCGGGGAGCTGTTTTTT